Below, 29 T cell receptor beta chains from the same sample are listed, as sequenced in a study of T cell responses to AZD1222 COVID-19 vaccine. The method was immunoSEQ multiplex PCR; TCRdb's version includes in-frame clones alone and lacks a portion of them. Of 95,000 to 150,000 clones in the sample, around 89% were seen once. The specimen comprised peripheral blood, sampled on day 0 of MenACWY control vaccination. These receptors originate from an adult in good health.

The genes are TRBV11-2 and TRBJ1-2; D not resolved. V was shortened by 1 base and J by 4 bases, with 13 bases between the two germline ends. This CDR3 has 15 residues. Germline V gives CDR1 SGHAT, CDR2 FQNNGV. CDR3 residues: CASSLGPDKAYGYTF. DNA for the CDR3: TGTGCCAGCAGCTTAGGCCCAGATAAGGCCTATGGCTACACCTTC.

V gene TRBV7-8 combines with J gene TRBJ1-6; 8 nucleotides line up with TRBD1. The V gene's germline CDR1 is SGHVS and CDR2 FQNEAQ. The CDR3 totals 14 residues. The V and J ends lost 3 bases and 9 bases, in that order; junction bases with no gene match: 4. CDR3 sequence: CASSFTGGTSPLHF. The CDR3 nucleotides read TGTGCCAGCAGCTTCACAGGGGGGACTTCACCCCTCCACTTT.

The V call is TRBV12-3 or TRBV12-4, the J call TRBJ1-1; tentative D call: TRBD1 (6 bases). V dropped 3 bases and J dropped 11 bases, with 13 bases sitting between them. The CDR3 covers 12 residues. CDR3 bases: TGTGCCAGCAGTTTCCGGACAGTAGAGGCTTTCTTT. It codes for CASSFRTVEAFF.

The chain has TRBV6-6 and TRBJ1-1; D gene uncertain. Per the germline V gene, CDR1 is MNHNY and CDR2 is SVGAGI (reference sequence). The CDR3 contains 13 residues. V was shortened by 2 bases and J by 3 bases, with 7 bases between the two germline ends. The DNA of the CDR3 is TGTGCCAGCAGTTACCGGACTTACACTGAAGCTTTCTTT. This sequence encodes CASSYRTYTEAFF.

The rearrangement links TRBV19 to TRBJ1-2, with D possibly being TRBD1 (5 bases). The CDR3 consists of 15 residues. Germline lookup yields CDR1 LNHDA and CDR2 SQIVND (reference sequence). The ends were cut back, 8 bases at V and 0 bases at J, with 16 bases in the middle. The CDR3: CASLGTHLSNYGYTF. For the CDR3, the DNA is TGTGCCAGTCTCGGGACCCACCTTTCTAACTATGGCTACACCTTC.

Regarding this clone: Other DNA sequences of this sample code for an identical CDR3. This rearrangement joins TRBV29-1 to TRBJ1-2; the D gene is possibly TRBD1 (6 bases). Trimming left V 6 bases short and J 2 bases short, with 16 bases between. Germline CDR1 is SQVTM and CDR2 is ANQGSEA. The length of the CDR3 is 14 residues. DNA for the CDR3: TGCAGCGTGGGTGTGGGGGGGCGCAACTATGGCTACACCTTC. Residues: CSVGVGGRNYGYTF.

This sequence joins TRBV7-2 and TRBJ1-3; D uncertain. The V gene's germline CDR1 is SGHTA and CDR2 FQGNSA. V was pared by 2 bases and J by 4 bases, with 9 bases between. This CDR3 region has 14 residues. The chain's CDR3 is CASSLNMAGNTIYF. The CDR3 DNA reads TGTGCCAGCAGCTTAAACATGGCCGGAAACACCATATATTTT.

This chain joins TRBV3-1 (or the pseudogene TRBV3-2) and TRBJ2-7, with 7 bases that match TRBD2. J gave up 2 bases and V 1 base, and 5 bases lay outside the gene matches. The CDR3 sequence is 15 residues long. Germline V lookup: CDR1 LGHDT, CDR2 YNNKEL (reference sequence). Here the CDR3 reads CASSQGPSGAYEQYF. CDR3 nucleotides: TGTGCCAGCAGCCAAGGTCCGAGCGGGGCCTACGAGCAGTACTTC.

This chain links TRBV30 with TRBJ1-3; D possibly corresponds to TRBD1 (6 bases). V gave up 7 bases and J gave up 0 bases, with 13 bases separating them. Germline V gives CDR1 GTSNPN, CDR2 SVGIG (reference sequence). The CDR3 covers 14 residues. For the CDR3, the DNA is TGTGCCTCAAAACAGGGCTACTCTGGAAACACCATATATTTT. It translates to CASKQGYSGNTIYF. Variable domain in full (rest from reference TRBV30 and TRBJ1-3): SQTIHQWPATLVQPVGSPLSLECTVEGTSNPNLYWYRQAAGRGLQLLFYSVGIGQISSEVPQNLSASRPQDRQFILSSKKLLLSDSGFYLCASKQGYSGNTIYFGEGSWLTVV.

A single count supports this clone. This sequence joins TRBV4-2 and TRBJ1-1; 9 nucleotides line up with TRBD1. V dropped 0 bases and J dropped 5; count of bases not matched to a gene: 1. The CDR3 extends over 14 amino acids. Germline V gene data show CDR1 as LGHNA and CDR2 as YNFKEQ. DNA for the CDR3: TGTGCCAGCAGCCAAGATGGGACAGGGACTGAAGCTTTCTTT. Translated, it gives CASSQDGTGTEAFF.

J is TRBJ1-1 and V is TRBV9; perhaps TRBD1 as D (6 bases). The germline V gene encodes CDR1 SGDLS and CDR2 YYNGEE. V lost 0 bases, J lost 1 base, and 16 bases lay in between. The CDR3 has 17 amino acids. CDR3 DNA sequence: TGTGCCAGCAGCGTAGATGCAGGGGCTGCGCCGAACACTGAAGCTTTCTTT. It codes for CASSVDAGAAPNTEAFF.

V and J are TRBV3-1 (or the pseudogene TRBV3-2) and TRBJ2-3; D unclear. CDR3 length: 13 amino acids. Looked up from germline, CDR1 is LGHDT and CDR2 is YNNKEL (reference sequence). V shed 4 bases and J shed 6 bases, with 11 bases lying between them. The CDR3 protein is CASSPTALDTQYF. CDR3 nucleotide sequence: TGTGCCAGCAGCCCGACGGCCCTTGATACGCAGTATTTT.

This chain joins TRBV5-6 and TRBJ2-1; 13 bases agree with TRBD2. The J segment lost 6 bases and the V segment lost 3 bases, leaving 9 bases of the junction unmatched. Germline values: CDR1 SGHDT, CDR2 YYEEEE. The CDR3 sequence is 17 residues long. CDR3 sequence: CASSYGLAGDFLNEQFF. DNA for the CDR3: TGTGCCAGCAGCTATGGACTAGCGGGAGATTTCCTCAATGAGCAGTTCTTC.

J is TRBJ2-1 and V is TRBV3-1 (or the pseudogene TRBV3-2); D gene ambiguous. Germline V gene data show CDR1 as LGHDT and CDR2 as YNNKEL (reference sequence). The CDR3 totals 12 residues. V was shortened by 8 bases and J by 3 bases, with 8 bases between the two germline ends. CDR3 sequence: CASSTDYNEQFF. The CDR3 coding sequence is TGTGCCAGCTCTACGGACTACAATGAGCAGTTCTTC.

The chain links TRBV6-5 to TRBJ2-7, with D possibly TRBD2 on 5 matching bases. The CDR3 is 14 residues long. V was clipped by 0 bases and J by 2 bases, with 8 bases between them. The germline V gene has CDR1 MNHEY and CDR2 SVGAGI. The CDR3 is CASSYSGGTYEQYF. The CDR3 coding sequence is TGTGCCAGCAGTTACTCCGGAGGTACCTACGAGCAGTACTTC.

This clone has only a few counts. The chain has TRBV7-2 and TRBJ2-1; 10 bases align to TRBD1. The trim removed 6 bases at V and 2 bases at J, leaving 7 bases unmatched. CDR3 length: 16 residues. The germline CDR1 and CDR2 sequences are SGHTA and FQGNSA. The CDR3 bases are TGTGCCAGCAGTTCCTCCGGGACAGGGGCCTACAATGAGCAGTTCTTC. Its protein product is CASSSSGTGAYNEQFF.

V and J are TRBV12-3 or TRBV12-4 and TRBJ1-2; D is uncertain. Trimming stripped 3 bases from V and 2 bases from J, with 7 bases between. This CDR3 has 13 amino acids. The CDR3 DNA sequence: TGTGCCAGCAGTTTCGGGCAGAACTATGGCTACACCTTC. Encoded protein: CASSFGQNYGYTF.

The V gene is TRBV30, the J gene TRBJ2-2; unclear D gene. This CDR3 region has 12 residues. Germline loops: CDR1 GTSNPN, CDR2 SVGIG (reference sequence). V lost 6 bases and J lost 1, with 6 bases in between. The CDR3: CACTGNTGELFF. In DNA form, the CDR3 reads TGTGCCTGTACCGGGAACACCGGGGAGCTGTTTTTT.

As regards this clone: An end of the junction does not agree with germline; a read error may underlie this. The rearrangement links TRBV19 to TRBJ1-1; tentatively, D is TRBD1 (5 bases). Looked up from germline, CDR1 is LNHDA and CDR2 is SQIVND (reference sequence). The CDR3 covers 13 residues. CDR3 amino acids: CASREGANIEAFF. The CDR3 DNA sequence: TGTGCCAGTAGGGAAGGGGCGAACATTGAAGCTTTCTTT.

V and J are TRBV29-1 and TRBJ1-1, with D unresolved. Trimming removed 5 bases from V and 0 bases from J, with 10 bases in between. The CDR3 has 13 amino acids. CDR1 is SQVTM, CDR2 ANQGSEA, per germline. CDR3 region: CSVRRNMNTEAFF. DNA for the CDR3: TGCAGCGTTCGACGGAATATGAACACTGAAGCTTTCTTT.

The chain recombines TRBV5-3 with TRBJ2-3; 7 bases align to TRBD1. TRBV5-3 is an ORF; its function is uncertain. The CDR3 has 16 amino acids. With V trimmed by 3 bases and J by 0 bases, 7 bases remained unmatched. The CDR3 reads CARSYNRGLSTDTQYF. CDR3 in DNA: TGTGCCAGAAGCTACAACAGGGGTCTGAGCACAGATACGCAGTATTTT.

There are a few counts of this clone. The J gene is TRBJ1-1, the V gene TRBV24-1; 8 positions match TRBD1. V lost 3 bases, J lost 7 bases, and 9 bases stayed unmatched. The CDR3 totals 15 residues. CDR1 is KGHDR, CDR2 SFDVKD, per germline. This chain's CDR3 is CATSDDTGGKGEAFF. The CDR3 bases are TGTGCCACCAGTGATGATACAGGGGGGAAGGGTGAAGCTTTCTTT.

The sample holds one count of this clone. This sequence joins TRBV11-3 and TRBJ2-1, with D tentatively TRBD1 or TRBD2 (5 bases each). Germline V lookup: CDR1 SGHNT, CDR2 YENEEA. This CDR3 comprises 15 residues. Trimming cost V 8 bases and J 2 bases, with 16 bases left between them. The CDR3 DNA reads TGTGCCAGCTCCCCCGGGGACCGCACCTACAATGAGCAGTTCTTC. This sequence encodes CASSPGDRTYNEQFF.

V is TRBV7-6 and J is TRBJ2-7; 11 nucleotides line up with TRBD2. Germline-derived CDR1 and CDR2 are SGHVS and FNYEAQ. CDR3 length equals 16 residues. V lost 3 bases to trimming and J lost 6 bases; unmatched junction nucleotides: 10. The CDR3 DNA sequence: TGTGCCAGCAGCTTCCAGGCACTAGCGGGAGTAACCGAGCAGTACTTC. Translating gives CASSFQALAGVTEQYF. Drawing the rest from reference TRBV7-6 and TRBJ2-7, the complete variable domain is GAGVSQSPRYKVTKRGQDVALRCDPISGHVSLYWYRQALGQGPEFLTYFNYEAQQDKSGLPNDRFSAERPEGSISTLTIQRTEQRDSAMYRCASSFQALAGVTEQYFGPGTRLTVT.

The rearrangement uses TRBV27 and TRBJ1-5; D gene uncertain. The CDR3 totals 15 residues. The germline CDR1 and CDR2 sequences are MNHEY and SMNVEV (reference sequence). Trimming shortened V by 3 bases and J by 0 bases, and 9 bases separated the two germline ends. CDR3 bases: TGTGCCAGCAGTTTCGAAGGTTTTAGCAATCAGCCCCAGCATTTT. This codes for CASSFEGFSNQPQHF.

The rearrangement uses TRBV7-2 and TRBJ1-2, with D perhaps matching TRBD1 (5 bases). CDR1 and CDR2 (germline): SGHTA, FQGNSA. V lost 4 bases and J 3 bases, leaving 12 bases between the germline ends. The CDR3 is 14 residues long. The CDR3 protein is CASSSMTDDYGYTF. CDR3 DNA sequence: TGTGCCAGCAGCTCCATGACAGACGACTATGGCTACACCTTC.

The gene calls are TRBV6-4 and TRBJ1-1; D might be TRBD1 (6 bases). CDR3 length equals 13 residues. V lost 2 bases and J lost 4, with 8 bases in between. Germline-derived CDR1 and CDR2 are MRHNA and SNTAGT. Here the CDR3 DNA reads TGTGCCAGCAGTGACACAGGGTTCACTGAAGCTTTCTTT. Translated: CASSDTGFTEAFF.

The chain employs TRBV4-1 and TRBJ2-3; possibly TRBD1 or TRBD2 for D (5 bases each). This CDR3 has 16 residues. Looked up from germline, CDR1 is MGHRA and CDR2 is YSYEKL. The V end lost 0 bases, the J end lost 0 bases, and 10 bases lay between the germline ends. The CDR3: CASSQDSGRSTDTQYF. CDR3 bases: TGCGCCAGCAGCCAAGATTCAGGGAGAAGCACAGATACGCAGTATTTT.

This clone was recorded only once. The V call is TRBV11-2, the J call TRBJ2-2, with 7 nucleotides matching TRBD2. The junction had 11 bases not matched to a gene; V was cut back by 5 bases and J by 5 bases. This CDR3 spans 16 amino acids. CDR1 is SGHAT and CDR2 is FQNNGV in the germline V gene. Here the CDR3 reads CASSLGKQGGTGELFF. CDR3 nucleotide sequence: TGTGCCAGCAGCCTTGGGAAGCAGGGAGGGACCGGGGAGCTGTTTTTT.